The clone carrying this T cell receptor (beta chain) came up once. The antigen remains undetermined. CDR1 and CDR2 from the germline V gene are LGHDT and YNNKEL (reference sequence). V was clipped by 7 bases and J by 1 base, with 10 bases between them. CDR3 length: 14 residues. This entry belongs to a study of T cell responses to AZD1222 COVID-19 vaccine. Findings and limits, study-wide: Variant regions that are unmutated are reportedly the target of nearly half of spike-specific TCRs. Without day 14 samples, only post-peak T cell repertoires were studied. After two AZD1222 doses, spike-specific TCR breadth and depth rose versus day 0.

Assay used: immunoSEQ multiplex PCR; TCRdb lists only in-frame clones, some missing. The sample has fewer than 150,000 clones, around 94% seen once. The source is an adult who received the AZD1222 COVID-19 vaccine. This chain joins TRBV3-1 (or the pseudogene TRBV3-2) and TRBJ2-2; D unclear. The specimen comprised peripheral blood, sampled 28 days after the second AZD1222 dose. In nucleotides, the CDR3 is TGTGCCAGCACCGCGCCCTTGAACACCGGGGAGCTGTTTTTT. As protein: CASTAPLNTGELFF.